Shown below are 7 T cell receptor beta chains from a single sample sequenced in a study of cytomegalovirus exposure and HLA in healthy donors. The PCR made use of 60 Vbeta and 13 Jbeta primers. TCRdb keeps only in-frame clones here, not all; method: immunoSEQ multiplex PCR. The table records tens of thousands of clones, approximately 70% of them present only once. The sample taken for sequencing was PBMCs. These receptors were collected from a young man in good health and CMV-seronegative.

This chain joins TRBV7-9 and TRBJ1-2; a weak D match, TRBD1 (6 bases). The CDR3 sequence is 16 residues long. Per germline, CDR1 SEHNR and CDR2 FQNEAQ (reference sequence). V lost 5 bases to trimming and J lost 0 bases, with 16 bases between them. CDR3 protein: CASSVLQGETNYGYTF. The CDR3 coding sequence is TGTGCCAGCAGCGTACTACAGGGCGAGACTAACTATGGCTACACCTTC. Full variable domain (remainder filled in from reference TRBV7-9 and TRBJ1-2): DTGVSQNPRHKITKRGQNVTFRCDPISEHNRLYWYRQTLGQGPEFLTYFQNEAQLEKSRLLSDRFSAERPKGSFSTLEIQRTEQGDSAMYLCASSVLQGETNYGYTFGSGTRLTVV.

This chain joins TRBV19 and TRBJ2-5; possibly TRBD2 for D (6 bases). Germline V CDR1 and CDR2: LNHDA, SQIVND (reference sequence). Trimming cost V 5 bases and J 5 bases, with 18 bases left between them. The CDR3 extends over 15 amino acids. CDR3 coding DNA: TGTGCCAGTAGTCCCCGCCCGACTAGAGGGGAGACCCAGTACTTC. It specifies CASSPRPTRGETQYF.

The J gene is TRBJ1-1, the V gene TRBV29-1; D gene ambiguous. This CDR3 is 14 amino acids long. Trimming left V 0 bases short and J 1 base short, with 9 bases between. The germline V gene has CDR1 SQVTM and CDR2 ANQGSEA. This CDR3 reads CSVEDRRANTEAFF. In DNA, the CDR3 is TGCAGCGTTGAAGACCGGAGGGCGAACACTGAAGCTTTCTTT.

This clone was found a few times. V and J are TRBV7-6 and TRBJ1-1; a weak D match, TRBD1 (6 bases). Germline V CDR1 and CDR2: SGHVS, FNYEAQ. Trimming pared 2 bases from V and 8 bases from J, leaving 12 bases between. The CDR3 runs to 13 residues. The CDR3 sequence is CASSLKLGTEAFF. The CDR3 DNA reads TGTGCCAGCAGCTTAAAGTTGGGGACAGAAGCTTTCTTT.

This clone was counted a single time. The chain carries TRBV9 and TRBJ2-2; no reliable D call. The germline CDR1 and CDR2 sequences are SGDLS and YYNGEE. Trimming pared 1 base from V and 6 bases from J, leaving 7 bases between. This CDR3 contains 13 residues. The CDR3 bases are TGTGCCAGCAGCGTAAGTGTAGCCGGGGAGCTGTTTTTT. This sequence encodes CASSVSVAGELFF.

This clone was detected a few times. The V gene is TRBV5-6, the J gene TRBJ1-2; 8 bases map to TRBD1. The CDR3 runs 16 residues. The germline V gene has CDR1 SGHDT and CDR2 YYEEEE. The trim removed 4 bases at V and 4 bases at J, leaving 12 bases unmatched. The CDR3 protein is CASSPAGTGSVYGYTF. DNA of the CDR3: TGTGCCAGCAGCCCCGCCGGGACAGGAAGCGTCTATGGCTACACCTTC.

The rearrangement uses TRBV28 and TRBJ2-2; maybe TRBD1 (5 bases). CDR3 length: 16 amino acids. Germline V gene lookup returns CDR1 MDHEN and CDR2 SYDVKM. V was shortened by 5 bases and J by 1 base, with 14 bases between the two germline ends. This CDR3 reads CASSGVSTVNTGELFF. The CDR3 nucleotides read TGTGCCAGCAGTGGAGTATCGACAGTGAACACCGGGGAGCTGTTTTTT.